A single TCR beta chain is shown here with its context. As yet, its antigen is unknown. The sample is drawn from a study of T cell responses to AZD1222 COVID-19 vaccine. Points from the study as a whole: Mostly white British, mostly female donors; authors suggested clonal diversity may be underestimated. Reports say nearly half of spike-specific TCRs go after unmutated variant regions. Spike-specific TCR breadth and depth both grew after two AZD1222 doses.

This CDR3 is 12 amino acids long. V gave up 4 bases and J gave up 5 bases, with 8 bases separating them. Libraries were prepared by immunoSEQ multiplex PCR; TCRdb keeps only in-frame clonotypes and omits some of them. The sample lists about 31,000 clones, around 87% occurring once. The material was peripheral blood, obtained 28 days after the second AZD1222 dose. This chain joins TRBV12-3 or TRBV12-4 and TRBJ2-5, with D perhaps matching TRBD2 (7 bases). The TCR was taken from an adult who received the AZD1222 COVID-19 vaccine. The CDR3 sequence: CASSWGGETQYF. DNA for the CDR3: TGTGCCAGCAGTTGGGGGGGCGAGACCCAGTACTTC.